This T cell receptor beta chain derives from a study of OX40 agonist ivuxolimab in advanced cancers. Study-wide background: Averaging roughly 60 years in age, with a range of roughly 23 to 80, the cohort was around 87% male.

Here immunoSEQ multiplex PCR was the method, and the copy in TCRdb shows in-frame clones only, minus some. The repertoire consists of some 74,000 clones, with roughly 85% occurring once and the leading ten covering more than 0.5%. With 6 bases removed from V and 6 bases from J, the gap between germline ends came to 15 bases. CDR3 length: 13 amino acids. The germline V gene encodes CDR1 WSHSY and CDR2 SAAADI. V usage is TRBV10-2 and J usage is TRBJ2-7; D may be TRBD1 or TRBD2 (5 bases each). The sequence was obtained from an adult with an advanced solid tumor such as melanoma, head and neck, liver or kidney cancer. The material was CD4+ or CD8+ T cells sorted from blood, obtained in a trial of the OX40 agonist ivuxolimab. The CDR3 sequence is CASRGVAQGEQYF. CDR3 nucleotides: TGCGCCAGCAGGGGAGTAGCTCAGGGCGAGCAGTACTTC.